This T cell receptor beta chain is drawn from a study of post-analysis software for immune sequencing data. Study context: Some patients lacked subtype; others had relapsing-remitting, secondary progressive or progressive-relapsing disease. Points from the study as a whole: Samples sharing a preparation batch grouped tightly together when assessed by F measure. Comparison with controls showed significantly lower normalized Chao1 diversity in multiple sclerosis patients.

Each TCR beta cDNA library carried unique molecular identifiers. Each batch of 1 to 10 million T cells produced 490,000 or so cDNA molecules. TCRdb ran MiXCR on the PCR reads and lists one entry per CDR3 protein. The table has about 800,000 distinct CDR3 sequences, roughly 27% seen once. Details on this clonotype: Its antigen is as yet unknown.

The sample taken for sequencing was blood. The sequence derives from a girl aged 5 to 17 with multiple sclerosis.

The CDR3 DNA follows: TGCGCCAGCAGTACCATCGGACAGACAAATGAGCAGTTCTTC. As protein: CASSTIGQTNEQFF. V and J are TRBV5-1 and TRBJ2-1; a possible D gene is TRBD1 (6 bases). The V gene's germline CDR1 is SGHRS and CDR2 YFSETQ. Trimming stripped 5 bases from V and 7 bases from J, with 16 bases between. This CDR3 region has 14 residues.